The subject of this entry is one T cell receptor beta chain. This sample is part of a study of blood T cell repertoires in COVID-19. Across the whole study: The United States, Italy and Spain provided the acute and convalescent COVID-19 samples. T cells, B-cell-depleted T cells, or PBMCs provided the cDNA or gDNA that served as material.

Using immunoSEQ multiplex PCR, the repertoire was profiled, and TCRdb retains in-frame clones only, with some absent. The sample carries 90,000 to 120,000 clones, around 80% recorded once. This sequence originates from a man aged 65 to 79 with acute or convalescent COVID-19. Sequencing was performed on peripheral blood.

The CDR3: CASSLANRGYTEAFF. In nucleotides, the CDR3 is TGTGCCAGCAGCTTAGCAAACAGGGGATACACTGAAGCTTTCTTT. The chain carries TRBV7-8 and TRBJ1-1; the match to TRBD1 covers 7 bases. Trimming took 0 bases from V and 3 from J; bases not matched to a gene: 4. Germline-derived CDR1 and CDR2 are SGHVS and FQNEAQ. CDR3 size: 15 residues. The whole variable domain, remainder taken from reference TRBV7-8 and TRBJ1-1, is GAGVSQSPRYKVAKRGQDVALRCDPISGHVSLFWYQQALGQGPEFLTYFQNEAQLDKSGLPSDRFFAERPEGSVSTLKIQRTQQEDSAVYLCASSLANRGYTEAFFGQGTRLTVV.